This entry describes one T cell receptor (beta chain). Its specificity is not known. The CDR3 extends over 16 amino acids. Looked up from germline, CDR1 is SGHRS and CDR2 is YFSETQ. J was trimmed by 2 bases and V by 4 bases; bases with no gene match: 6. The repertoire was sequenced with immunoSEQ multiplex PCR; TCRdb's copy has only in-frame clones and lacks some. The sample has thousands of clones, roughly four fifths seen once. To release intraepithelial and lamina propria lymphocytes, the graft tissue was processed. This entry comes from a study of graft-versus-host responses after intestinal transplantation. At the level of the study: Multivisceral, liver-intestinal, or isolated intestinal grafts went to recipients. Each patient got anti-thymocyte globulin induction, then tacrolimus and steroids for about 3 years.

Study findings and constraints: Recipient marrow contained GvH clones, some of which appeared first in ileum or blood. Early post-transplant falls in HvG clones accompanied the peak levels of circulating GvH clones.

The V and J genes are TRBV5-1 and TRBJ2-1; 10 bases line up with TRBD2. The specimen comprised ileum tissue, sampled just under 130 days after transplant. The receptor comes from a human patient who received an intestinal transplant, so some T cells may come from the graft donor. The CDR3 nucleotides are TGCGCCAGCAGCGAATCGACTAGCGGGCCCTACAATGAGCAGTTCTTC. Amino acid sequence: CASSESTSGPYNEQFF.